Listed here are 30 T cell receptor beta chains from one sample, sequenced in a study of shared clonotypes between healthy human individuals (dated by TCRdb to the early 2020s). The receptor library was made with the immunoSEQ multiplex PCR assay. Held by TCRdb, this immuneACCESS table contains in-frame sequences only and omits some clones. Under half of the omission traces to an unresolved V gene where checked; the cause of the rest is unknown. This sample is represented by about a million clones; approximately 80% of them were singletons. Approximately 0.95% of the sample lies in the top ten. Sequenced material: memory CD4+ T cells from PBMCs. Read against the paper, the sample's cell subset or site label means: CD45RA-negative fraction. Source of these receptors: a man aged 18 to 30 in good health. Some clones in this sample may be carry-over from other donors' samples.

As for this clone: Other DNA variants within this sample encode the same CDR3. The CDR3, as DNA: TGTGCCAGCAGCCCCGACAGGGGTAACTATGGCTACACCTTC. Translating it yields CASSPDRGNYGYTF. This chain joins TRBV7-2 and TRBJ1-2; 8 nucleotides match TRBD1. Germline loops: CDR1 SGHTA, CDR2 FQGNSA. V shed 5 bases and J 1 base; nucleotides not matched to a gene: 3. CDR3 length: 14 amino acids. The full variable domain, rest sourced from reference TRBV7-2 and TRBJ1-2, is GAGVSQSPSNKVTEKGKDVELRCDPISGHTALYWYRQSLGQGLEFLIYFQGNSAPDKSGLPSDRFSAERTGGSVSTLTIQRTQQEDSAVYLCASSPDRGNYGYTFGSGTRLTVV.

The chain uses TRBV5-1 and TRBJ2-5, with D maybe TRBD1 (6 bases). Germline CDR1 reads SGHRS; CDR2 reads YFSETQ. The V end lost 0 bases, the J end lost 3 bases, and 12 bases lay between the germline ends. This CDR3 has 15 residues. CDR3 DNA sequence: TGCGCCAGCAGCTTGGTTGGGACAAGAGAAGAGACCCAGTACTTC. It codes for CASSLVGTREETQYF.

About this clone itself: A read error may explain this, as a much larger clone is one base away. J is TRBJ2-2 and V is TRBV2; D is unresolved. There are 15 residues in the CDR3. From germline, CDR1 is SNHLY and CDR2 FYNNEI. V was pared by 4 bases and J by 6 bases, with 15 bases between. CDR3 sequence reads: CASSGKARSAGELFF. The CDR3 DNA sequence: TGTGCCAGCAGTGGGAAGGCAAGGAGCGCCGGGGAGCTGTTTTTT.

This chain links TRBV2 with TRBJ2-1, with D hard to call. V dropped 6 bases and J dropped 8 bases, with 11 bases sitting between them. The CDR3 is 12 amino acids. Germline assignment: CDR1 SNHLY and CDR2 FYNNEI. DNA of the CDR3: TGTGCCAGCAGGGCTGATGGGGATGAGCAGTTCTTC. Protein sequence: CASRADGDEQFF. Variable domain in full (rest from reference TRBV2 and TRBJ2-1): EPEVTQTPSHQVTQMGQEVILRCVPISNHLYFYWYRQILGQKVEFLVSFYNNEISEKSEIFDDQFSVERPDGSNFTLKIRSTKLEDSAMYFCASRADGDEQFFGPGTRLTVL.

The CDR3 DNA sequence: TGTGCCAGCAGCGCGTCGAGTATGGTCACAGATACGCAGTATTTT. Translated, it gives CASSASSMVTDTQYF. The chain couples TRBV9 to TRBJ2-3; unclear D gene. CDR1 and CDR2 from the germline V gene are SGDLS and YYNGEE. The CDR3 totals 15 residues. The germline V and J ends were trimmed by 3 bases and 2 bases, with 13 bases remaining between them. The variable domain in full, with the rest retrieved from reference TRBV9 and TRBJ2-3, is DSGVTQTPKHLITATGQRVTLRCSPRSGDLSVYWYQQSLDQGLQFLIQYYNGEERAKGNILERFSAQQFPDLHSELNLSSLELGDSALYFCASSASSMVTDTQYFGPGTRLTVL.

This chain links TRBV19 with TRBJ2-5; 7 bases map to TRBD1. The CDR3 spans 13 residues. V was pared by 6 bases and J by 4 bases, with 5 bases of the junction left unmatched. Germline V gene sequence: CDR1 LNHDA, CDR2 SQIVND (reference sequence). In DNA form, the CDR3 reads TGTGCCAGTAGGTACAGGGGTGCAGAGACCCAGTACTTC. Its protein is CASRYRGAETQYF.

The chain carries TRBV6-6 and TRBJ1-2; D might be TRBD1 (6 bases). V was cut by 0 bases and J by 8 bases, with 13 bases left in between. Germline loops: CDR1 MNHNY, CDR2 SVGAGI (reference sequence). The CDR3 is made up of 14 amino acids. CDR3 amino acids: CASSYSTGGKGYTF. CDR3 in DNA: TGTGCCAGCAGTTACTCGACCGGGGGCAAGGGCTACACCTTC.

The CDR3: CASSLYGPPGYGYTF. CDR3 sequence (DNA): TGTGCCAGCAGCTTGTATGGGCCCCCTGGGTATGGCTACACCTTC. The J gene is TRBJ1-2, the V gene TRBV5-5; unclear D gene. The V and J ends lost 1 base and 5 bases respectively, with 15 bases between them. Germline CDR1 reads SGHKS; CDR2 reads YYEKEE (reference sequence). The length of the CDR3 is 15 residues.

The chain uses TRBV30 and TRBJ2-7; possibly TRBD1 or TRBD2 for D (5 bases each). V was pared by 0 bases and J by 3 bases, with 9 bases between. The CDR3 spans 13 residues. CDR1 is GTSNPN and CDR2 is SVGIG in the germline V gene (reference sequence). Here the CDR3 DNA reads TGTGCCTGGAGTGTGGGACGGGGCTACGAGCAGTACTTC. Translated: CAWSVGRGYEQYF.

The V and J genes are TRBV19 and TRBJ2-7, with D possibly being TRBD1 (6 bases). The CDR3 has 14 amino acids. V was shortened by 4 bases and J by 3 bases, with 13 bases between the two germline ends. CDR1 is LNHDA, CDR2 SQIVND, per germline (reference sequence). CDR3 bases: TGTGCCAGTAGTAATGCAGGGGCGGACTACGAGCAGTACTTC. It translates to CASSNAGADYEQYF.

V and J are TRBV7-2 and TRBJ2-7; possible D gene TRBD1, 5 bases. There are 13 residues in the CDR3. Germline CDR1 is SGHTA and CDR2 is FQGNSA. V gave up 1 base and J gave up 3 bases, with 7 bases separating them. This CDR3 reads CASSLDRFYEQYF. CDR3 DNA: TGTGCCAGCAGCTTAGACAGGTTCTACGAGCAGTACTTC.

Here the CDR3 DNA reads TGTGCCAGCAGCGTAGTAACTAGCGGGAGCTCCTACAATGAGCAGTTCTTC. Its translation is CASSVVTSGSSYNEQFF. The rearrangement links TRBV9 to TRBJ2-1; 11 nucleotides match TRBD2. The CDR3 runs to 17 residues. Trimming at V came to 0 bases and at J to 0 bases, leaving 2 bases not matched to a gene. CDR1 is SGDLS and CDR2 is YYNGEE in the germline V gene.

The chain is built from TRBV28 and TRBJ2-3; the D gene is possibly TRBD1 (5 bases). The CDR3 is 14 residues long. Per the germline V gene, CDR1 is MDHEN and CDR2 is SYDVKM. Trimming removed 8 bases from V and 2 bases from J, with 14 bases in between. CDR3 loop: CASADRAPTDTQYF. CDR3 DNA sequence: TGTGCCAGCGCTGACAGAGCGCCCACAGATACGCAGTATTTT.

V gene TRBV2 combines with J gene TRBJ2-1, with 7 nucleotides matching TRBD2. Germline loops: CDR1 SNHLY, CDR2 FYNNEI. Losses at the gene ends were 6 bases for V and 9 bases for J; bases not matched to a gene: 17. The CDR3 extends over 16 amino acids. This chain's CDR3 is CASREALVAGVREQFF. CDR3 bases: TGTGCCAGCAGGGAGGCCTTGGTTGCGGGAGTGCGTGAGCAGTTCTTC. The complete variable domain, with remaining parts taken from reference TRBV2 and TRBJ2-1, reads EPEVTQTPSHQVTQMGQEVILRCVPISNHLYFYWYRQILGQKVEFLVSFYNNEISEKSEIFDDQFSVERPDGSNFTLKIRSTKLEDSAMYFCASREALVAGVREQFFGPGTRLTVL.

This rearrangement joins TRBV18 to TRBJ2-5, with 9 bases that match TRBD2. Trimming cost V 0 bases and J 3 bases; bases outside gene matches: 11. Per germline, CDR1 KGHSH and CDR2 LQKENI. This CDR3 region has 18 residues. This CDR3 reads CASSPPWGSSGIEETQYF. DNA of the CDR3: TGTGCCAGCTCACCACCGTGGGGATCTAGCGGGATCGAAGAGACCCAGTACTTC. Combining the CDR3 with reference TRBV18 and TRBJ2-5 gives the whole variable domain NAGVMQNPRHLVRRRGQEARLRCSPMKGHSHVYWYRQLPEEGLKFMVYLQKENIIDESGMPKERFSAEFPKEGPSILRIQQVVRGDSAAYFCASSPPWGSSGIEETQYFGPGTRLLVL.

V and J are TRBV7-9 and TRBJ2-1, with 7 bases aligning to TRBD2. The CDR3 is made up of 17 amino acids. The ends lost 5 bases at V and 4 bases at J; junction bases unmatched: 14. The germline V gene has CDR1 SEHNR and CDR2 FQNEAQ (reference sequence). CDR3 residues: CASSTPSKAGRYNEQFF. In DNA, the CDR3 is TGTGCCAGCAGCACCCCATCGAAAGCGGGAAGGTACAATGAGCAGTTCTTC.

The rearrangement links TRBV30 to TRBJ1-5; tentatively, D is TRBD1 (5 bases). This CDR3 spans 17 amino acids. Germline V lookup: CDR1 GTSNPN, CDR2 SVGIG (reference sequence). V was pared by 5 bases and J by 1 base, with 21 bases between. The CDR3 nucleotides read TGTGCCTGGCTTAGGCCCGAGCGAGGGGTGAGCAATCAGCCCCAGCATTTT. It specifies CAWLRPERGVSNQPQHF.

On this clone itself: Relative to the germline gene, one junction end is altered; a read error may explain this. The V call is TRBV20-1, the J call TRBJ1-1; no clear D. CDR1 DFQATT and CDR2 SNEGSKA come from the germline V gene (reference sequence). The CDR3 is 10 amino acids. CDR3 residues: CSASPPAAVF. The CDR3, as DNA: TGCAGTGCTAGCCCCCCGGCAGCCGTGTTT.

This rearrangement joins TRBV5-4 to TRBJ2-3; no definite D call. The CDR3 has 13 amino acids. CDR1 and CDR2 from the germline V gene are SGHNT and YYREEE (reference sequence). The V end was cut by 4 bases, the J end by 3 bases, with 9 bases between. Here the CDR3 reads CASSPDPTDTQYF. DNA of the CDR3: TGTGCCAGCAGCCCCGATCCTACAGATACGCAGTATTTT.

Comment on this clone: A much more abundant neighbour one base away suggests this may be a read error. The J gene is TRBJ2-7, the V gene TRBV11-2; no clear D gene. The V end was cut by 3 bases, the J end by 0 bases, with 9 bases between. Germline CDR1 reads SGHAT; CDR2 reads FQNNGV. This CDR3 has 14 amino acids. The CDR3 protein is CASSFPESSYEQYF. The CDR3 DNA reads TGTGCCAGCAGCTTCCCTGAGAGCTCCTACGAGCAGTACTTC.

This chain joins TRBV5-1 and TRBJ2-7; D is undetermined. CDR1 and CDR2 (germline): SGHRS, YFSETQ. The V end lost 5 bases, the J end lost 0 bases, and 12 bases lay between the germline ends. CDR3 length equals 14 residues. CDR3 protein: CASSPQSSSYEQYF. The CDR3 nucleotides are TGCGCCAGCAGTCCACAATCTAGCTCCTACGAGCAGTACTTC.

The rearrangement uses TRBV5-6 and TRBJ2-7; D unclear. This CDR3 contains 13 residues. V was cut by 2 bases and J by 3 bases, with 9 bases left in between. CDR1 and CDR2 (germline): SGHDT, YYEEEE. The CDR3 reads CASSLGYGYEQYF. CDR3 nucleotide sequence: TGTGCCAGCAGCTTAGGGTACGGCTACGAGCAGTACTTC. The full variable domain, completed using reference TRBV5-6 and TRBJ2-7, is DAGVTQSPTHLIKTRGQQVTLRCSPKSGHDTVSWYQQALGQGPQFIFQYYEEEERQRGNFPDRFSGHQFPNYSSELNVNALLLGDSALYLCASSLGYGYEQYFGPGTRLTVT.

The V call is TRBV15, the J call TRBJ2-3; the match to TRBD2 covers 11 bases. The CDR3 is 14 amino acids. V shed 8 bases, J shed 5 bases, and the junction held 6 bases outside the gene matches. CDR1 is LNHNV and CDR2 is YYDKDF in the germline V gene (reference sequence). This CDR3 is CATAGLADLDTQYF. For the CDR3, the DNA is TGTGCCACCGCGGGACTAGCGGATTTAGATACGCAGTATTTT.

CDR3 protein: CASMAGRGQDSEKLFF. In DNA form, the CDR3 reads TGTGCCAGTATGGCCGGTAGGGGCCAAGATAGTGAAAAACTGTTTTTT. This chain joins TRBV19 and TRBJ1-4; the D gene is possibly TRBD1 (5 bases). CDR3 length: 16 amino acids. The germline V gene has CDR1 LNHDA and CDR2 SQIVND (reference sequence). Trimming shortened V by 7 bases and J by 7 bases, and 22 bases separated the two germline ends.

This chain connects TRBV5-6 to TRBJ2-7, with D possibly being TRBD1 or TRBD2 (5 bases each). CDR3 size: 15 residues. The germline V gene encodes CDR1 SGHDT and CDR2 YYEEEE. V shed 0 bases and J shed 7 bases, with 17 bases lying between them. The CDR3 region has the DNA TGTGCCAGCAGCTTGGCCGGGACGGCCAGGGCGGAGCAGTACTTC. Its protein is CASSLAGTARAEQYF.

This chain connects TRBV20-1 to TRBJ1-4; D might be TRBD1 (5 bases). The CDR3 consists of 11 residues. Looked up from germline, CDR1 is DFQATT and CDR2 is SNEGSKA (reference sequence). V was clipped by 5 bases and J by 13 bases, with 14 bases between them. For the CDR3, the DNA is TGCAGTGCTGGACTAGACAGCGGACTGTTTTTT. Encoded protein: CSAGLDSGLFF.

The chain combines TRBV30 with TRBJ2-6, with D tentatively TRBD1 or TRBD2 (7 bases each). This CDR3 has 15 amino acids. The germline V gene has CDR1 GTSNPN and CDR2 SVGIG (reference sequence). Trimming shortened V by 1 base and J by 2 bases, and 9 bases separated the two germline ends. DNA for the CDR3: TGTGCCTGGAGTGCAGGGGGGGCTGGGGCCAACGTCCTGACTTTC. This sequence encodes CAWSAGGAGANVLTF.

Concerning this clone: This clone may be a read error of a much larger clone one base away. The same CDR3 arises from other DNA sequences in this sample as well. The chain uses TRBV5-4 and TRBJ2-5; the match to TRBD1 covers 8 bases. Trimming cost V 2 bases and J 5 bases; bases outside gene matches: 2. In germline, CDR1 is SGHNT, CDR2 YYREEE (reference sequence). This CDR3 is 13 amino acids long. CDR3: CASSFGQGETQYF. In DNA, the CDR3 is TGTGCCAGCAGCTTTGGACAGGGTGAGACCCAGTACTTC.

The J gene is TRBJ2-1, the V gene TRBV10-2, with 10 bases matching TRBD2. V trimming: 7 bases; J trimming: 9 bases; junction bases outside the gene matches: 12. Germline V gives CDR1 WSHSY, CDR2 SAAADI. CDR3 size: 15 residues. The CDR3 sequence is CASTTGLAGVLEQFF. The CDR3 region has the DNA TGCGCCAGCACAACGGGGCTAGCGGGAGTACTTGAGCAGTTCTTC.

The sample holds one count of this clone. The gene calls are TRBV27 and TRBJ1-4; D is undetermined. The CDR3 is made up of 15 amino acids. Germline CDR1 and CDR2: MNHEY and SMNVEV (reference sequence). V lost 5 bases, J lost 8 bases, and 18 bases lay in between. CDR3 region: CASSRGLPQREKLFF. In nucleotides, the CDR3 is TGTGCCAGCAGTAGAGGGCTTCCCCAAAGGGAAAAACTGTTTTTT.